This note documents a single T cell receptor (beta chain) sequence. The data were obtained in a study of technical replicates of blood from a handful of donors. The CDR3 has 15 amino acids. From germline, CDR1 is MGHRA and CDR2 YSYEKL. The germline V and J ends were trimmed by 1 base and 0 bases, with 10 bases remaining between them. Only in-frame clones appear in the TCRdb table, and some are missing; sequencing was by immunoSEQ multiplex PCR. The repertoire holds about 71,000 clones, with 80% to 95% as singletons. Material: T cells isolated from PBMCs. The chain combines TRBV4-1 with TRBJ2-7, with D tentatively TRBD2 (5 bases). The sequence was collected from a human donor in good health. The CDR3 region has the DNA TGCGCCAGCAGCCAAGTTATAGCGCTCTCCTACGAGCAGTACTTC. Protein product: CASSQVIALSYEQYF.